This T cell receptor beta chain was sequenced in a study of blood T cells in healthy people across ages (dated by TCRdb to between 2014 and 2017). Some background on the complete study: In model experiments, roughly one uniquely barcoded TCR beta cDNA molecule per two T cells was captured by template switching. For two donors (one aged 18 to 30 and one aged 80 or older), the study analyzed two additional independent replicas of 1 million unique cDNA reads from the same blood draw. The donors were divided into four age groups: young (average approximately 17 years), middle-aged (about 41), aged (about 56) and long-lived (roughly 86). The study measured age-related changes in TCR beta repertoire diversity using deep sequencing normalized with unique cDNA molecular identifiers. Donors of different ages were randomly distributed across sequencing lanes to avoid experimental bias.

As concerns this clonotype: Its antigen remains unidentified. No clone much larger than this one lies a single base away; base qualities are absent.

Library construction relied on 5' RACE. The listed sequencing device is Illumina HiSeq 2500. A second roughly 6 to 11 cycle PCR used a sample-barcoded 5' primer and a J-beta primer mix. Each TCR beta cDNA molecule received a unique molecular identifier from a template-switch 5' adaptor carrying 12 random nucleotides. At least 2.5 million CDR3-containing paired-end reads were obtained from each sample. All of the RNA was converted into first-strand cDNA using the Mint cDNA synthesis kit, with a TRBC-specific oligonucleotide serving as the primer. Following uracil-DNA glycosylase treatment, a first 18-cycle PCR with universal primers M1SS and BC2_uni_R was performed on all cDNA. The authors' analysis ran thus. Normalization of each sample was performed by random selection of 1 million high-quality reads, each carrying a distinct molecular identifier. Reads with shared molecular identifiers were discarded instead of being binned into consensus sequences. MiTCR, with a Q25 quality threshold and the strictest error-elimination algorithm, was used for CDR3 identification, clonotype clustering and error correction. A nonparametric unseen species model with Euler transformation was used to estimate a lower bound on total TCR beta diversity. The public sequencing data were trimmed at Q25 with fastp and processed into clonotypes with MiXCR by TCRdb, which kept only in-frame beta chains. Identical CDR3 proteins give one entry, which carries the most common genes and DNA. These V and J calls originate from TCRdb's pipeline instead of the authors' own analysis. The sample includes about 590,000 distinct CDR3 sequences, with about 30% observed a single time. The ten top clones hold about a sixth of the sample.

At the junction V is shortened by 5 bases and J by 8 bases; bases outside the gene matches: 15. From the cysteine through the phenylalanine, the CDR3 covers 18 amino acids. Only CDR3 DNA is held: 54 bases, read in frame from base 1. CDR1 SGHTA and CDR2 FQGTGA are derived from the germline V gene. Broader findings and caveats from the paper: Donor CMV infection status was unknown, potentially confounding age-related changes in expanded clonotypes. Bulk unsorted PBMC profiling prevented conclusive comparison of naive and antigen-experienced compartments. As age increased, observed TCR beta diversity per million T cells dropped in a roughly linear way, and a significant reduction was already evident by age 40. Compared with the aged group, more naive CD4+ T cells, fewer expanded clones and increased TCR diversity were shown by the long-lived group, suggesting age selection. Estimates of total diversity based on one million sequenced T cells were regarded as lower bounds and as underestimates. Observed TCR beta diversity correlated strongly with the percentage of naive T cells measured by flow cytometry.

The 35 to 40 donors, aged about 6 to 95 years, were systemically healthy Caucasian individuals from Russia. Approximately 9 milliliters of peripheral blood were collected from each donor into EDTA-treated Vacutainer tubes. Ficoll-Paque density-gradient centrifugation was used to isolate PBMCs, with at least 7 million obtained per sample. Total RNA, at least 5.5 micrograms per sample, was extracted from PBMCs with Trizol reagent. For every donor, flow cytometry on a PBMC aliquot measured the percentage of naive CD45RAhigh/CD27high T cells. This clonotype was sampled from an elderly woman in good health. The chain is made from TRBV7-3 and TRBJ2-3, and TRBD2 matches 14 of the central bases. Sequenced input: blood. The CDR3 protein: CASSLTTSGGAGEGTQYF. The DNA sequence reads TGTGCCAGCAGCCTTACGACTAGCGGGGGGGCCGGTGAAGGTACGCAGTATTTT.